These 29 T cell receptor beta chains came from one sample sequenced in a study of blood T cell repertoires in COVID-19. Produced via immunoSEQ multiplex PCR; TCRdb's table is partial and in-frame only. The sample shows roughly 250,000 clones, over 70% of them seen only once. Sequenced: peripheral blood. The source is a human donor in a cohort sampled during active COVID-19.

The chain is built from TRBV7-8 and TRBJ1-3; D not certain. CDR1 is SGHVS and CDR2 is FQNEAQ in the germline V gene. V lost 5 bases and J 0 bases, leaving 14 bases between the germline ends. The CDR3 length is 16 residues. CDR3: CASSTFSGNSGNTIYF. The CDR3 nucleotides are TGTGCCAGCAGCACGTTTAGCGGGAACTCTGGAAACACCATATATTTT.

This sequence joins TRBV18 and TRBJ1-2; D ambiguous. The CDR3 sequence is 12 residues long. CDR1 KGHSH and CDR2 LQKENI come from the germline V gene. V was cut by 1 base and J by 7 bases, with 7 bases left in between. The CDR3 region is CASSPQESGYTF. The CDR3 nucleotides are TGTGCCAGCTCACCACAGGAGTCTGGCTACACCTTC. Combining the CDR3 with reference TRBV18 and TRBJ1-2 gives the whole variable domain NAGVMQNPRHLVRRRGQEARLRCSPMKGHSHVYWYRQLPEEGLKFMVYLQKENIIDESGMPKERFSAEFPKEGPSILRIQQVVRGDSAAYFCASSPQESGYTFGSGTRLTVV.

On this clone itself: At one end the junction does not follow the germline gene, possibly because of a read error. The chain joins TRBV7-7 to TRBJ2-2; possible D gene TRBD1, 5 bases. Per germline, CDR1 SSHAT and CDR2 FNYEAQ (reference sequence). CDR3 length equals 16 residues. The CDR3 sequence is CASSFSPTQGTGELFF. DNA of the CDR3: TGTGCTAGCAGCTTCTCCCCGACTCAGGGCACCGGGGAGCTGTTTTTT.

V is TRBV5-4 and J is TRBJ1-6, with D perhaps matching TRBD1 (6 bases). The CDR3 spans 15 residues. The V gene lost 2 bases and the J gene lost 6 bases, with 12 bases spanning the gap. The V gene's germline CDR1 is SGHNT and CDR2 YYREEE (reference sequence). CDR3 bases: TGTGCCAGCAGCTTTGACTCACAGGGTAATTCACCCCTCCACTTT. Residues: CASSFDSQGNSPLHF.

The V gene is TRBV18, the J gene TRBJ2-3, with TRBD1 matching 10 bases. Germline V lookup: CDR1 KGHSH, CDR2 LQKENI. After removal of 1 base from V and 4 bases from J, the junction contained 5 bases not matched to a gene. The CDR3 has 16 residues. The CDR3 loop reads CASSPLGQGLADTQYF. In DNA, the CDR3 is TGTGCCAGCTCACCACTGGGACAGGGGTTAGCAGATACGCAGTATTTT. Full variable domain (remainder filled in from reference TRBV18 and TRBJ2-3): NAGVMQNPRHLVRRRGQEARLRCSPMKGHSHVYWYRQLPEEGLKFMVYLQKENIIDESGMPKERFSAEFPKEGPSILRIQQVVRGDSAAYFCASSPLGQGLADTQYFGPGTRLTVL.

The rearrangement links TRBV2 to TRBJ1-2; 10 bases match TRBD1. This CDR3 is built from 16 residues. CDR1 is SNHLY and CDR2 is FYNNEI in the germline V gene. J lost 3 bases, V lost 9 bases, and 13 bases had no gene match. The CDR3 coding sequence is TGTGCCAGTCTCCGGGACAGGGGCTCAAAGGACTATGGCTACACCTTC. It specifies CASLRDRGSKDYGYTF.

The chain joins TRBV19 to TRBJ2-1, with TRBD2 identical over 7 bases. Germline V CDR1 and CDR2: LNHDA, SQIVND (reference sequence). Trimming at V came to 5 bases and at J to 5 bases, leaving 9 bases not matched to a gene. The length of the CDR3 is 15 residues. The CDR3 protein is CASSYRDYQNNEQFF. The CDR3 DNA sequence: TGTGCCAGTAGTTACCGGGACTACCAGAACAATGAGCAGTTCTTC.

V is TRBV6-1 and J is TRBJ1-1; no firm D call. The CDR3 length is 13 residues. From germline, CDR1 is MNHNS and CDR2 SASEGT. Trimming removed 2 bases at V and 2 bases at J, with 6 bases between. For the CDR3, the DNA is TGTGCCAGCAGTGAACGGGTTAACACTGAAGCTTTCTTT. Protein: CASSERVNTEAFF.

The chain joins TRBV19 to TRBJ2-1, with 15 bases that match TRBD2. CDR3 length: 19 residues. V was clipped by 5 bases and J by 0 bases; unmatched bases: 8. Germline loops: CDR1 LNHDA, CDR2 SQIVND (reference sequence). The CDR3 DNA follows: TGTGCCAGTAGTTCGGGACTAGCGGGGGGTCTAAGCTCCTACAATGAGCAGTTCTTC. Residues: CASSSGLAGGLSSYNEQFF.

With regard to this clone: Other nucleotide sequences in the sample specify the same CDR3. The chain links TRBV29-1 to TRBJ2-7, with TRBD1 matching over 10 bases. CDR3 length equals 12 residues. The trim removed 5 bases at V and 4 bases at J, leaving 2 bases unmatched. The germline CDR1 and CDR2 sequences are SQVTM and ANQGSEA. In nucleotides, the CDR3 is TGCAGCGTTCGACAGGGGGCTTACGAGCAGTACTTC. Its protein is CSVRQGAYEQYF.

This clone has only one observation. The chain couples TRBV27 to TRBJ1-3; tentatively, D is TRBD1 (6 bases). Per germline, CDR1 MNHEY and CDR2 SMNVEV (reference sequence). This CDR3 is built from 18 residues. V lost 8 bases to trimming and J lost 0 bases, with 23 bases between them. The CDR3 sequence: CASLGTIEGPLSGNTIYF. The CDR3 region has the DNA TGTGCCAGCCTCGGGACAATTGAAGGGCCACTCTCTGGAAACACCATATATTTT.

The chain links TRBV7-2 to TRBJ1-1, with D possibly being TRBD1 (6 bases). Germline CDR1 SGHTA, CDR2 FQGNSA. The CDR3 loop spans 15 amino acids. Trimming cost V 1 base and J 4 bases, with 13 bases left between them. The CDR3 DNA follows: TGTGCCAGCAGCTTAGTTCCCCAAGGGGGCACTGAAGCTTTCTTT. This sequence encodes CASSLVPQGGTEAFF.

The rearrangement uses TRBV4-1 and TRBJ2-4, with D possibly being TRBD1 (5 bases). Germline V gene sequence: CDR1 MGHRA, CDR2 YSYEKL. The CDR3 runs to 15 residues. The V end was cut by 4 bases, the J end by 3 bases, with 13 bases between. In DNA, the CDR3 is TGCGCCAGCAGCCTTAGTGACAGATTCAAAAACATTCAGTACTTC. This encodes CASSLSDRFKNIQYF.

The gene calls are TRBV29-1 and TRBJ2-2; 10 bases map to TRBD2. Unmatched junction bases numbered 10, after V lost 5 bases and J lost 7 bases. Germline-derived CDR1 and CDR2 are SQVTM and ANQGSEA. CDR3 length equals 15 residues. For the CDR3, the DNA is TGCAGCGTTTATCAAGCGGGAGGGTCCGGCGGGGAGCTGTTTTTT. The encoded protein is CSVYQAGGSGGELFF.

V and J are TRBV19 and TRBJ1-5; 10 nucleotides line up with TRBD1. The V gene end was trimmed by 6 bases and the J gene end by 3 bases; junction bases not matched to a gene: 17. Germline V gene data show CDR1 as LNHDA and CDR2 as SQIVND (reference sequence). This CDR3 contains 19 residues. CDR3 loop: CASRPPIGRGQGPNQPQHF. In DNA form, the CDR3 reads TGTGCCAGTAGACCTCCAATTGGTAGGGGACAGGGGCCCAATCAGCCCCAGCATTTT.

The V call is TRBV7-3, the J call TRBJ2-3; the D gene is possibly TRBD2 (6 bases). Germline CDR1 and CDR2: SGHTA and FQGTGA. V was clipped by 1 base and J by 4 bases, with 12 bases between them. The CDR3 consists of 15 residues. The CDR3 region is CASSLNRETSDTQYF. CDR3 bases: TGTGCCAGCAGCTTAAATCGGGAGACCTCAGATACGCAGTATTTT.

The CDR3 DNA reads TGTGCCAGCAGACAGGGTTACGAGCAGTACTTC. Translated: CASRQGYEQYF. The chain couples TRBV28 to TRBJ2-7; TRBD1 might be the D (6 bases). The V end was cut by 6 bases, the J end by 4 bases, with 7 bases between. Germline loops: CDR1 MDHEN, CDR2 SYDVKM. The CDR3 has 11 residues.

The V call is TRBV6-2 or TRBV6-3, the J call TRBJ1-2, with 9 bases aligning to TRBD1. J was trimmed by 12 bases and V by 0 bases; bases with no gene match: 8. This CDR3 has 14 residues. The germline CDR1 and CDR2 sequences are MNHEY and SVGEGT. CDR3 sequence (DNA): TGTGCCAGCAGTTACTCTGACAGGGGGACGAGGAACACCTTC. Its protein product is CASSYSDRGTRNTF.

The rearrangement joins TRBV4-1 to TRBJ1-1; possible D gene TRBD1, 5 bases. V was trimmed by 0 bases and J by 4 bases, leaving 15 bases between them. CDR1 and CDR2 (germline): MGHRA, YSYEKL. This CDR3 has 16 amino acids. The CDR3 nucleotides read TGCGCCAGCAGCCAAGAGGGGGGGTTCTTTGGCACTGAAGCTTTCTTT. This encodes CASSQEGGFFGTEAFF.

This clone was detected once. CDR3 sequence: CASSLWAGDMDEQFF. The CDR3 DNA reads as TGTGCCAGCAGTTTATGGGCAGGGGATATGGATGAGCAGTTCTTC. The J gene is TRBJ2-1, the V gene TRBV28; D is perhaps TRBD1 (6 bases). V lost 0 bases and J 8 bases, leaving 14 bases between the germline ends. The CDR3 runs to 15 residues. The germline V gene has CDR1 MDHEN and CDR2 SYDVKM.

The rearrangement links TRBV12-5 to TRBJ1-5, with 7 bases that match TRBD1. Germline lookup yields CDR1 LGHNT and CDR2 FRNRAP. The CDR3 covers 13 residues. J was trimmed by 7 bases and V by 6 bases; bases with no gene match: 6. The CDR3 region is CASGPTGNQPQHF. CDR3 DNA sequence: TGTGCTAGTGGCCCGACAGGGAACCAGCCCCAGCATTTT.

This rearrangement joins TRBV5-1 to TRBJ1-1, with TRBD1 identical over 7 bases. With 1 base clipped from V and 5 bases from J, the junction kept 5 bases outside the gene matches. Germline CDR1 SGHRS, CDR2 YFSETQ. The CDR3 spans 14 residues. CDR3 bases: TGCGCCAGCAGCTTGCGACAGGGAGGTACTGAAGCTTTCTTT. It codes for CASSLRQGGTEAFF.

On this clone: The germline gene is not matched at one end of the junction; a read error may be the cause. In DNA, the CDR3 is TGTGCCTCCAGCTGGGGGCCCCAGCCCCAGCATTTT. Encoded protein: CASSWGPQPQHF. The V gene is TRBV24-1, the J gene TRBJ1-5; a possible D gene is TRBD1 (6 bases). The CDR3 is made up of 12 amino acids. Per the germline V gene, CDR1 is KGHDR and CDR2 is SFDVKD.

This sequence joins TRBV2 and TRBJ2-3; 9 nucleotides align to TRBD2. The germline CDR1 and CDR2 sequences are SNHLY and FYNNEI. J lost 5 bases, V lost 0 bases, and 9 bases had no gene match. This CDR3 has 17 amino acids. CDR3 sequence (DNA): TGTGCCAGCAGTGAAGCGCTTCTGGCGGGAGGGCGAGATACGCAGTATTTT. As protein: CASSEALLAGGRDTQYF. Looking up the rest from reference TRBV2 and TRBJ2-3 gives the full variable domain: EPEVTQTPSHQVTQMGQEVILRCVPISNHLYFYWYRQILGQKVEFLVSFYNNEISEKSEIFDDQFSVERPDGSNFTLKIRSTKLEDSAMYFCASSEALLAGGRDTQYFGPGTRLTVL.

The rearrangement uses TRBV7-8 and TRBJ2-6; TRBD2 agrees at 16 bases. The CDR3 is 20 amino acids. Per the germline V gene, CDR1 is SGHVS and CDR2 is FQNEAQ. J lost 1 base, V lost 3 bases, and 6 bases had no gene match. The CDR3 nucleotides are TGTGCCAGCAGCTTCTCGGGACTAGCGGGGGGGCGGTCTGGGGCCAACGTCCTGACTTTC. Protein: CASSFSGLAGGRSGANVLTF.

The V and J genes are TRBV6-5 and TRBJ2-1; D is perhaps TRBD1 (6 bases). The CDR3 loop spans 15 amino acids. CDR1 is MNHEY and CDR2 is SVGAGI in the germline V gene. Between the trimmed V and J ends, which lost 6 bases and 0 bases, there was a span of 12 bases. The CDR3 protein is CASSRTGSSYNEQFF. In nucleotides, the CDR3 is TGTGCCAGCAGCCGTACAGGGTCCTCCTACAATGAGCAGTTCTTC.

This chain uses TRBV14 with TRBJ1-1; tentative D call: TRBD1 (5 bases). V was clipped by 3 bases and J by 6 bases, with 11 bases between them. CDR1 is SGHDN, CDR2 FVKESK, per germline. The CDR3 loop spans 13 amino acids. Written as DNA, the CDR3 is TGTGCCAGCAGCCACAGTGGGGCGGCTGAAGCTTTCTTT. Translating gives CASSHSGAAEAFF.

The V call is TRBV5-8, the J call TRBJ1-5, with 8 bases fitting TRBD1. The junction had 4 bases not matched to a gene; V was cut back by 0 bases and J by 2 bases. CDR3 length: 16 residues. Germline CDR1 and CDR2: SGHTS and YDEGEE. The CDR3 loop reads CASSLVPGGGNQPQHF. For the CDR3, the DNA is TGTGCCAGCAGCTTGGTTCCAGGGGGCGGCAATCAGCCCCAGCATTTT.

The rearrangement links TRBV4-2 to TRBJ2-2; D is unclear. The germline gives CDR1 LGHNA, CDR2 YNFKEQ. The CDR3 consists of 16 residues. V dropped 1 base and J dropped 2 bases, with 11 bases sitting between them. The CDR3 loop is CASSQGRGQNTGELFF. As DNA, the CDR3 is TGTGCCAGCAGCCAAGGTCGCGGCCAAAACACCGGGGAGCTGTTTTTT.